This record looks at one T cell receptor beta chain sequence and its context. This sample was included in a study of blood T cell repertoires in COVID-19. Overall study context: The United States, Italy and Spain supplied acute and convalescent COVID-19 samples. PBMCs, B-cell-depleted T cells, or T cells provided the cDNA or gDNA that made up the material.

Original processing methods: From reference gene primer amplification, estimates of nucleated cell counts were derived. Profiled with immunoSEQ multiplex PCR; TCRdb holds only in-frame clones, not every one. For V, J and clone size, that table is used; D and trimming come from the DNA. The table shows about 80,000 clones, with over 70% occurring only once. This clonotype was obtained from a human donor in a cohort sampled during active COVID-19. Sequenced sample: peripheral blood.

CDR3 residues: CASSLYTLVVEQFF. The CDR3 nucleotides read TGTGCCAGCAGCCTTTACACCCTAGTCGTCGAGCAGTTCTTC. The rearrangement links TRBV7-9 to TRBJ2-1, with D unclear. CDR3 length: 14 amino acids. CDR1 is SEHNR and CDR2 is FQNEAQ in the germline V gene (reference sequence). The ends were cut back, 5 bases at V and 10 bases at J, with 18 bases in the middle.